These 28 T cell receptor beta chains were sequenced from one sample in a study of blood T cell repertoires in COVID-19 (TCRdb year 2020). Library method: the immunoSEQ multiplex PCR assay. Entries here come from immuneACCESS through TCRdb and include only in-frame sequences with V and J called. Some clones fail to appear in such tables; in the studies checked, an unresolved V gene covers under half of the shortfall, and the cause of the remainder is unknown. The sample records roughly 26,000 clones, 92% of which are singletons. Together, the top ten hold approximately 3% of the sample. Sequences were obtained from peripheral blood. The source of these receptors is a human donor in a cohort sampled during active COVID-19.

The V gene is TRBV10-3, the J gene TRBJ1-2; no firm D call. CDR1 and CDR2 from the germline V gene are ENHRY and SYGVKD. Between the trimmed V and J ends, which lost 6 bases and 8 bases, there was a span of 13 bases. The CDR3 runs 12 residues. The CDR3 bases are TGTGCCATCAGCGGAACCAGCGGAGGCTACACCTTC. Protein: CAISGTSGGYTF.

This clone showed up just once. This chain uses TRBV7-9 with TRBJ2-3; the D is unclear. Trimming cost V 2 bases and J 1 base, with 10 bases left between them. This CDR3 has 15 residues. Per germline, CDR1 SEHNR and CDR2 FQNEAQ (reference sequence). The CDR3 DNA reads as TGTGCCAGCAGCTTACCACCCAGCGGCACAGATACGCAGTATTTT. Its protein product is CASSLPPSGTDTQYF. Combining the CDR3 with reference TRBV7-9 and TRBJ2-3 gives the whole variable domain DTGVSQNPRHKITKRGQNVTFRCDPISEHNRLYWYRQTLGQGPEFLTYFQNEAQLEKSRLLSDRFSAERPKGSFSTLEIQRTEQGDSAMYLCASSLPPSGTDTQYFGPGTRLTVL.

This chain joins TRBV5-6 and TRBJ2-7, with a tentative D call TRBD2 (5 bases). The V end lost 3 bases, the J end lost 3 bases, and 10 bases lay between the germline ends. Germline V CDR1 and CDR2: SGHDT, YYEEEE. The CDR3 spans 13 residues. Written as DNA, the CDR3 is TGTGCCAGCAGCTCGGTAGGAGGCTACGAGCAGTACTTC. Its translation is CASSSVGGYEQYF.

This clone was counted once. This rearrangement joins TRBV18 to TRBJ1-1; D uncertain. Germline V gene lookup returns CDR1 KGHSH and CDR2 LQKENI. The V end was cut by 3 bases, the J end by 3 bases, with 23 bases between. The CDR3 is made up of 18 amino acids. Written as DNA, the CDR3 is TGTGCCAGCTCACCGCCGGCGGGAGTAATAGGAGGTGACACTGAAGCTTTCTTT. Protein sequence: CASSPPAGVIGGDTEAFF.

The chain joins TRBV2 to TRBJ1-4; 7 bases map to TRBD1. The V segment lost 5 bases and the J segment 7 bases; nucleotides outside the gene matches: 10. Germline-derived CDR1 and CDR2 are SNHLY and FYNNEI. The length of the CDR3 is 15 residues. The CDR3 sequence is CASSSTGVGVEKLFF. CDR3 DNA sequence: TGTGCCAGCAGTTCCACAGGGGTAGGAGTTGAAAAACTGTTTTTT.

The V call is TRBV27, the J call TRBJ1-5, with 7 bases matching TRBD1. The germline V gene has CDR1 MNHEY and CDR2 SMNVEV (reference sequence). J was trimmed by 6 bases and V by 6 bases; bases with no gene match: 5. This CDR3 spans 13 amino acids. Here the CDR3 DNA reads TGTGCCAGCAGGCCTACAGGGGCTCAGCCCCAGCATTTT. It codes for CASRPTGAQPQHF.

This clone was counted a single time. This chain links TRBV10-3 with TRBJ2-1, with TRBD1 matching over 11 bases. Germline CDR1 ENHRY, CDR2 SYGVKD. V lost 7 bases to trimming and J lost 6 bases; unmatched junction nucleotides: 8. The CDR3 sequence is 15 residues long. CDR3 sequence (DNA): TGTGCCATCACCTTTGGACAGGGGGCGGCCAATGAGCAGTTCTTC. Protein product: CAITFGQGAANEQFF.

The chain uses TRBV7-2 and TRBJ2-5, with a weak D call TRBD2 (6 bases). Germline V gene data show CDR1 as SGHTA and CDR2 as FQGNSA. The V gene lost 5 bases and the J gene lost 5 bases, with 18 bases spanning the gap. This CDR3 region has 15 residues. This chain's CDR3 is CASSPWGEAGETQYF. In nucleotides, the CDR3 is TGTGCCAGCAGCCCATGGGGCGAGGCGGGGGAGACCCAGTACTTC.

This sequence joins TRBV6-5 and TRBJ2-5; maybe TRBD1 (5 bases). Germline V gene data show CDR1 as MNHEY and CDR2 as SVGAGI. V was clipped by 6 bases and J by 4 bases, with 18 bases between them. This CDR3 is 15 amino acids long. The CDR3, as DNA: TGTGCCAGCAGCCTACAGGTATCGCGCACAGAGACCCAGTACTTC. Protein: CASSLQVSRTETQYF.

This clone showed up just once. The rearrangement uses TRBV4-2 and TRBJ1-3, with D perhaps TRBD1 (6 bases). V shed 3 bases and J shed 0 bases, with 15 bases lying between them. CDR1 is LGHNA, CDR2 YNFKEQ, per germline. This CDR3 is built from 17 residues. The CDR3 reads CASSQSPRGDSGNTIYF. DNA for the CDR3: TGTGCCAGCAGCCAGAGCCCCAGGGGAGACTCTGGAAACACCATATATTTT.

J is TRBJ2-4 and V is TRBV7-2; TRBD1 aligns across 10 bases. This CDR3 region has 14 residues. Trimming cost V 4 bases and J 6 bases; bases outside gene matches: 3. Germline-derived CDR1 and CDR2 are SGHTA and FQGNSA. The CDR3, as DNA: TGTGCCAGCAGCTCGACAGGGGGCGTAAACATTCAGTACTTC. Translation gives CASSSTGGVNIQYF.

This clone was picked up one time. CDR3: CASSEFTEKLFF. The CDR3 DNA follows: TGTGCCAGTTCCGAGTTTACTGAAAAACTGTTTTTT. This chain links TRBV19 with TRBJ1-4, with D unresolved. V lost 8 bases and J 7 bases, leaving 11 bases between the germline ends. Germline V gene data show CDR1 as LNHDA and CDR2 as SQIVND (reference sequence). This CDR3 spans 12 amino acids.

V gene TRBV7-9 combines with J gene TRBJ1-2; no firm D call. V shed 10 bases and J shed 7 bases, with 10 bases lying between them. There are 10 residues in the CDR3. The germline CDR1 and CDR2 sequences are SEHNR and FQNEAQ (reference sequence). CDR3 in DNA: TGTGCCACCGCGTATGGTGGCTACACCTTC. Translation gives CATAYGGYTF.

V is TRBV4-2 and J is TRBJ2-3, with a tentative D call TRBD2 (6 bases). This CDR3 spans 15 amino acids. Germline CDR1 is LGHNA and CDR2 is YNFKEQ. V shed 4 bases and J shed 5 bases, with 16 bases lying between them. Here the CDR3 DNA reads TGTGCCAGCAGCCCCCGACTAGGGCGTGGAGATACGCAGTATTTT. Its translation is CASSPRLGRGDTQYF.

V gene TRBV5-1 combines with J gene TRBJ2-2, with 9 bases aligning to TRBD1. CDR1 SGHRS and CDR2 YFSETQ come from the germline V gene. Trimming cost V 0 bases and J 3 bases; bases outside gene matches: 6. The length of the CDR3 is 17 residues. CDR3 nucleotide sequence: TGCGCCAGCAGCTTGGATTACAGGGGGCGCGACACCGGGGAGCTGTTTTTT. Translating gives CASSLDYRGRDTGELFF.

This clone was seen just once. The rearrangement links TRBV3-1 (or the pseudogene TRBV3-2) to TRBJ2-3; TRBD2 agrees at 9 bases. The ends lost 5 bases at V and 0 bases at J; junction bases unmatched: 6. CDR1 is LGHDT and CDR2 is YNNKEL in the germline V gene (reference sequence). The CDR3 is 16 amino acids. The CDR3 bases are TGTGCCAGCAGCAGACTTAGCGGGGGAAGCACAGATACGCAGTATTTT. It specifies CASSRLSGGSTDTQYF.

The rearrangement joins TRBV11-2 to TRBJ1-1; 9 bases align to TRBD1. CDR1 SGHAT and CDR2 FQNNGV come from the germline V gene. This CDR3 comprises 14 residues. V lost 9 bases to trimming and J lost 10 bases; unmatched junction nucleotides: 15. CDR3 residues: CASQKQGASFGAFF. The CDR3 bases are TGTGCCAGTCAAAAACAGGGGGCATCTTTCGGAGCTTTCTTT.

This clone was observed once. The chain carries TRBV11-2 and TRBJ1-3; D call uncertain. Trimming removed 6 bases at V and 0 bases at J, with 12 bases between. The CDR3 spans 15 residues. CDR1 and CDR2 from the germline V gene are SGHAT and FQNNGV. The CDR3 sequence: CASRNTAASGNTIYF. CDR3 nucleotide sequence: TGTGCCAGCAGGAACACCGCGGCCTCTGGAAACACCATATATTTT. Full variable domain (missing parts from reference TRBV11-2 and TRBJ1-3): EAGVAQSPRYKIIEKRQSVAFWCNPISGHATLYWYQQILGQGPKLLIQFQNNGVVDDSQLPKDRFSAERLKGVDSTLKIQPAKLEDSAVYLCASRNTAASGNTIYFGEGSWLTVV.

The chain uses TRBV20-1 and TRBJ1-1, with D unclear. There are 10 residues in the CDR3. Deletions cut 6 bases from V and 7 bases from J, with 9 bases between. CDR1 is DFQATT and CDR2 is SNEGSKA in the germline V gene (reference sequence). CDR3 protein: CSAFYSEAFF. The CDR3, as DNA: TGCAGTGCATTTTACAGTGAAGCTTTCTTT.

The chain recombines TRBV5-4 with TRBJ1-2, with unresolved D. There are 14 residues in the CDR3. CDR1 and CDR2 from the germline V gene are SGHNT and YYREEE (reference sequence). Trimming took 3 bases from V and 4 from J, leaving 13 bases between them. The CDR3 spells CASSSGREAYGYTF. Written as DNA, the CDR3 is TGTGCCAGCAGCTCCGGACGGGAGGCCTATGGCTACACCTTC.

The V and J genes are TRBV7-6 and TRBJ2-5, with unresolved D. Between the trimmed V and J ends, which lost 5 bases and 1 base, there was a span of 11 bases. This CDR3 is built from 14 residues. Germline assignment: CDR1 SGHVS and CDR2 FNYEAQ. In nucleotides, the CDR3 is TGTGCCAGCAGCCCATCGCGCACCCAAGAGACCCAGTACTTC. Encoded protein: CASSPSRTQETQYF. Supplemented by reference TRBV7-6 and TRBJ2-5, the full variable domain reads GAGVSQSPRYKVTKRGQDVALRCDPISGHVSLYWYRQALGQGPEFLTYFNYEAQQDKSGLPNDRFSAERPEGSISTLTIQRTEQRDSAMYRCASSPSRTQETQYFGPGTRLLVL.

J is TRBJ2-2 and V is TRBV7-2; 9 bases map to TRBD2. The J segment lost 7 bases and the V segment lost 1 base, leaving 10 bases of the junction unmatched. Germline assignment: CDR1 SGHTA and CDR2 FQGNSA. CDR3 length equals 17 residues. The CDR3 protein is CASSLVAVAGVFGELFF. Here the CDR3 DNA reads TGTGCCAGCAGCTTAGTTGCGGTAGCGGGGGTGTTCGGGGAGCTGTTTTTT.

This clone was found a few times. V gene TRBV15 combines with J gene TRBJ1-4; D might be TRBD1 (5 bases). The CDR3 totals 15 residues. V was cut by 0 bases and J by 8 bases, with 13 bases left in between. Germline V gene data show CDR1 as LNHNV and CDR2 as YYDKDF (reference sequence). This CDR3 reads CATSRDKGAEEKLFF. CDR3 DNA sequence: TGTGCCACCAGCAGAGATAAAGGGGCCGAGGAAAAACTGTTTTTT.

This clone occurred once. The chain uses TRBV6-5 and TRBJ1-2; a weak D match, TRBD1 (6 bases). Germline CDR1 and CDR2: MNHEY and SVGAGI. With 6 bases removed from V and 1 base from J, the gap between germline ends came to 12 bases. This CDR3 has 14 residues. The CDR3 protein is CASRTPGHNYGYTF. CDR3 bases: TGTGCCAGCAGGACTCCGGGACATAACTATGGCTACACCTTC.

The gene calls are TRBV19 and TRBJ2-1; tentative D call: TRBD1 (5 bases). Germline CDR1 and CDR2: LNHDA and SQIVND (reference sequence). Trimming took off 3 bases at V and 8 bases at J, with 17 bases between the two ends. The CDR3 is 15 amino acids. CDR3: CASSIEGAGWDEQFF. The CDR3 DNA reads TGTGCCAGTAGTATTGAAGGTGCAGGGTGGGATGAGCAGTTCTTC.

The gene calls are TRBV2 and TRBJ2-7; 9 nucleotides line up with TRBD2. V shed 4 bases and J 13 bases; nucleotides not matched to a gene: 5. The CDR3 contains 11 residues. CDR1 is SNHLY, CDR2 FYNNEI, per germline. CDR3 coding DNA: TGTGCCAGCAGTGCGGCTAGCGGGGCCTACTTC. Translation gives CASSAASGAYF.

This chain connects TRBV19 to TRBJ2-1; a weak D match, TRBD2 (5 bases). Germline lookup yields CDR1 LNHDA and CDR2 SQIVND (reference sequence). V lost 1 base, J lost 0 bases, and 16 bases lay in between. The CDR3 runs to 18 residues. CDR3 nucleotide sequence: TGTGCCAGTAGTATAGTGAGGCGGGTGAAGAGCTCCTACAATGAGCAGTTCTTC. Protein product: CASSIVRRVKSSYNEQFF.

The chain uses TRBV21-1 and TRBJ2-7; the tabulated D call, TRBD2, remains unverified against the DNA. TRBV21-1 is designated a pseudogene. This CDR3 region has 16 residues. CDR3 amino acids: CASSLRLALKPHEQYV. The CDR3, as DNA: TGTGCCAGCAGCCTACGACTTGCCCTAAAGCCGCACGAGCAGTACGTC.